The T cell receptor beta chain under discussion was sequenced for a study of blood T cell repertoires in COVID-19. Study summary: Material from acute and convalescent COVID-19 was sourced from the United States, Italy and Spain. T cells, B-cell-depleted T cells, or PBMCs supplied cDNA or gDNA.

The length of the CDR3 is 12 residues. CDR1 and CDR2 (germline): GTSNPN, SVGIG (reference sequence). With 2 bases removed from V and 10 bases from J, the gap between germline ends came to 9 bases. Original handling: Reference gene primer amplification yielded estimated nucleated cell counts. The table came from immunoSEQ multiplex PCR; TCRdb's copy has only in-frame clones and leaves some out. V and J calls and clone size are those listed in that table; D and trimming were worked out from the DNA. The table shows approximately 80,000 clones, with roughly four fifths occurring only once. The clonotype was recovered from a man in his sixties or seventies with active or convalescent COVID-19. This sequence joins TRBV30 and TRBJ1-6; D ambiguous. The sample taken for sequencing was peripheral blood. The chain's CDR3 is CAWSSSGSPLHF. In DNA form, the CDR3 reads TGTGCCTGGAGTTCCTCGGGGTCACCCCTCCACTTT.